A selection of T cell receptor beta chains follows, all from one sample in a study of Ad26.COV2.S vaccination and SARS-CoV-2 variants. Using immunoSEQ multiplex PCR, the repertoire was profiled, and TCRdb retains in-frame clones only, with some absent. This sample has roughly 380,000 clones, with around nine tenths found just once. Sequencing was performed on peripheral blood, taken in a trial of Ad26.COV2.S vaccine versus placebo. All receptors derive from a person between 18 and 59 years old who received the Ad26.COV2.S COVID-19 vaccine or a placebo. Both conserved end residues are part of each CDR3. A D gene is named only where the DNA matches it firmly. Clone size, where shown, is once, few, many, or a class for clones that have expanded.

clone_size,v_call,d_call,cdr3_aa
once,TRBV6-1,TRBD1,CASSEPDRDVTGELFF
.,TRBV7-6,TRBD2,CASSQPAGAGEQYF
.,TRBV5-4,.,CASSLAGNTGELFF
.,TRBV9,.,CASSVGRGGHEQYF
.,TRBV7-8,TRBD1,CASSHDRGRFTGELFF
.,TRBV11-2,.,CASSLAWGGYTF
.,TRBV5-1,.,CASSLLAEETQYF
.,TRBV4-3,.,CASSQVPTASYEQYF
.,TRBV3-1/TRBV3-2,TRBD1,CASSQAGQGAGELFF
.,TRBV18,.,CASFTQGNNQPQHF
.,TRBV6-2/TRBV6-3,.,CASSYSEVMGEQFF
.,TRBV6-5,.,CASSYGRDNQPQHF
.,TRBV4-1,TRBD2,CASSSSGDYEQYF
.,TRBV5-8,TRBD1,CASNHGTGVSNEQFF
.,TRBV9,.,CASSARGRLGEKLFF
.,TRBV6-5,.,CASSYQGRDTEAFF
.,TRBV6-5,TRBD2,CATGVAGSHEQYF
.,TRBV18,.,CASSPPGRGSDTQYF
.,TRBV7-3,.,CASKEARNTEAFF
.,TRBV11-2,.,CASSSGGRLEQFF
few,TRBV7-2,.,CASSLGHSEQYF
.,TRBV18,.,CASSTKGIRVIDTEAFF
.,TRBV11-3,.,CASSLSGDGGNEQFF
.,TRBV5-1,TRBD2,CASSLDTSGGLYQETQYF
.,TRBV13,.,CASSSRGVGTSYEQYF
.,TRBV27,.,CASSSLYEQYF
.,TRBV6-1,.,CASSETFPQGNTQYF
.,TRBV24-1,.,CATSSVGTAGYTF
.,TRBV5-1,.,CASSLRDTQYF
.,TRBV19,.,CASSIRTFTDTQYF
.,TRBV7-3,.,CASSPGATRGDTQYF
.,TRBV29-1,TRBD1,CSVEKQGNYEQYF
.,TRBV28,TRBD1,CASSRRTGWEEKLFF
.,TRBV18,.,CASSPKRVQETQYF
.,TRBV12-3/TRBV12-4,.,CASRNTDTQYF
.,TRBV3-1/TRBV3-2,.,CASSQFGGRVDYGYTF
.,TRBV3-1/TRBV3-2,TRBD1,CASSRTGGTNEKLFF
.,TRBV25-1,TRBD1,CASSPADWDRFHEQYF
few,TRBV23-1,.,CASTRQYF
.,TRBV7-8,.,CASSSSPGQVNSPLHF
.,TRBV23-1,TRBD2,CANGDPGEGEQYF
.,TRBV7-2,.,CASSLDGAGSNEQFF
.,TRBV9,TRBD2,CASSVARLAGGGDTQYF
.,TRBV30,.,CAWSVLERAIQYF
.,TRBV2,.,CASCTTPGNTGELFF
few,TRBV7-6,TRBD2,CASSLTHSGAYNEQFF
.,TRBV5-4,TRBD2,CASSGLAGRANTGELFF
.,TRBV5-4,TRBD1,CASSQGTGGSYEQYF
.,TRBV10-2,.,CATRGAGGTEAFF
once,TRBV27,.,CASKRVGETQYF
.,TRBV4-3,.,CASSQVIRQDYGYTF
.,TRBV7-9,.,CASSSTEAFF
.,TRBV29-1,.,CSVEWQDPYEQYF
once,TRBV27,TRBD1,CASKPEGGTGAYEQYF
.,TRBV16,.,CASSQFKGAQPQHF
once,TRBV4-2,TRBD2,CASSQEPGGGADEQFF
.,TRBV5-6,.,CASSLTYGLMNTEAFF
.,TRBV9,.,CASSVNSRRTGELFF
.,TRBV20-1,TRBD2,CSASRGTSGAGNEQFF
.,TRBV27,.,CASSLTGGWGTEAFF